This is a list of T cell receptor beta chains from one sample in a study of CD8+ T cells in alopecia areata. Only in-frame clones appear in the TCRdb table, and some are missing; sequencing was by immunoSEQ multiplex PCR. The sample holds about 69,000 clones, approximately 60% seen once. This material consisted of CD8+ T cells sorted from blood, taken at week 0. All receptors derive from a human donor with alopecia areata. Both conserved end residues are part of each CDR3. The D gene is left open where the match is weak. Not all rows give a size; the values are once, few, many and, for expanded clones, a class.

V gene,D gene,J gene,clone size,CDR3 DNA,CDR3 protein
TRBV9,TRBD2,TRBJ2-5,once,TGTGCCAGCAGCGCGTGGGGGACTAGCGGAGACCAAGAGACCCAGTACTTC,CASSAWGTSGDQETQYF
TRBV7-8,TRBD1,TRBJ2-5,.,TGTGCCAGCAGCTTAGCGCTAGCCAGGGGGCCGGAGACCCAGTACTTC,CASSLALARGPETQYF
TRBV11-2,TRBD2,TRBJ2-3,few,TGTGCCACCAACCCCCCAGCGGGGGTCGCAGATACGCAGTATTTT,CATNPPAGVADTQYF
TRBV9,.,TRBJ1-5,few,TGTGCCAGCAGCTCAAGATCTGGCCATCCCCAGCATTTT,CASSSRSGHPQHF
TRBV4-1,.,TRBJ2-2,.,TGCGCCAGCAGCCAAGCTGGGACAACGAACACCGGGGAGCTGTTTTTT,CASSQAGTTNTGELFF
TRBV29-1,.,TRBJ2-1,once,TGCAGCGTTGACCCCCCGTGGGCAGCATACAATGAGCAGTTCTTC,CSVDPPWAAYNEQFF
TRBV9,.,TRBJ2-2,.,TGTGCCAGCAGCCCAAGTGGTGGAGGGTGGGACACCGGGGAGCTGTTTTTT,CASSPSGGGWDTGELFF
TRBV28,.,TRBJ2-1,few,TGTGCCAGCAGTTTAAAATCCTACTCCTACAATGAGCAGTTCTTC,CASSLKSYSYNEQFF
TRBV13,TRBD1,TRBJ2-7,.,TGTGCCAGCCGGGACAGGCTCTACGAGCAGTACTTC,CASRDRLYEQYF
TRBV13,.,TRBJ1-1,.,TGTGCCAGCAGCTATACACCTATGACCTACCATGAAGCTTTCTTT,CASSYTPMTYHEAFF
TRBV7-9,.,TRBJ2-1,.,TGTGCCAGCAGCTTAGCGCGTCCCCCACGGGGTGAGCAGTTCTTC,CASSLARPPRGEQFF
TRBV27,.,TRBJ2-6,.,TGTGCCAGCAGTGAAATAACAGGGTTCGGGGCCAACGTCCTGACTTTC,CASSEITGFGANVLTF
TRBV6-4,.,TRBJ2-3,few,TGTGCCAGCAGTGACGGGCGGGCAAACACAGATACGCAGTATTTT,CASSDGRANTDTQYF
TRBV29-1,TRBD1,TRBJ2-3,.,TGCAGCGTAGGACAGGGTAACACAGATACGCAGTATTTT,CSVGQGNTDTQYF
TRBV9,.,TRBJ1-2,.,TGTGCCAGCAGCGTAGGATATACGGGTGGGGATGGCTACACCTTC,CASSVGYTGGDGYTF
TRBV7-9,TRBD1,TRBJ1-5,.,TGTGCCAGCAGCTTAGTGGGACAGGGCAATCAGCCCCAGCATTTT,CASSLVGQGNQPQHF
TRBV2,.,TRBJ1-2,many,TGTGCCATCCCCGCGGGGGCGGACTACACCTTC,CAIPAGADYTF
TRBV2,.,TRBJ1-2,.,TGTGCCAGCAGTGAAATCGGTCAGTTCTATGGCTACACCTTC,CASSEIGQFYGYTF
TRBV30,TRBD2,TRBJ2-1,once,TGTGCCTGGAGTATATTGAGCGGGGATGAGCAGTTCTTC,CAWSILSGDEQFF
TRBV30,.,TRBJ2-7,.,TGTGCCTGGAGACCCGGCAGTTCCTACGAGCAGTACTTC,CAWRPGSSYEQYF
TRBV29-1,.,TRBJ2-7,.,TGCAGCGTTGTTTTTCATGGGTCCGAGCAGTACTTC,CSVVFHGSEQYF
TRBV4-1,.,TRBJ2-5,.,TGCGCCAGCAGCCAACTGGAGACCCAGTACTTC,CASSQLETQYF
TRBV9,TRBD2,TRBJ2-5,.,TGTGCCAGCAGCGTGCTACTAGCGGGAGAGGTAGAGACCCAGTACTTC,CASSVLLAGEVETQYF
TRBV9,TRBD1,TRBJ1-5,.,TGTGCCAGCAGCTCAGGGGGTGGTAGCAATCAGCCCCAGCATTTT,CASSSGGGSNQPQHF
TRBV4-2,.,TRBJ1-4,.,TGTGCCAGCAGCACTAATGAAAAACTGTTTTTT,CASSTNEKLFF
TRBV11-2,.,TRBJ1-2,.,TGTGCCAGCAGCTCTAGTAGGATACTCACCTATGGCTACACCTTC,CASSSSRILTYGYTF